The 5 T cell receptor beta chains below come from one sample, sequenced in a study of regulatory T cells in long-lasting Graves disease. CDR3 regions were amplified by Arm-PCR using iRepertoire HTBI primers to build TCR beta libraries. TCRdb called the multiplex PCR reads again in MiXCR, with one record for every CDR3 protein. The table lists about 450,000 distinct CDR3 sequences, roughly a quarter of them singletons. As to time point: persistent/refractory GD, antithyroid drugs over 5 years with positive TRAb. The TCR library used RNA extracted from PBMCs. The sample was peripheral blood mononuclear cells (PBMCs), taken when the disease was refractory, from a patient treated with antithyroid drugs. The receptor set was obtained from a female donor with Graves disease.

This clonotype has a handful of counts. The chain has TRBV20-1 and TRBJ2-4; a weak D match, TRBD2 (6 bases). V was cut by 5 bases and J by 12 bases, with 35 bases left in between. CDR1 and CDR2 from the germline V gene are DFQATT and SNEGSKA (reference sequence). There are 18 residues in the CDR3. In DNA form, the CDR3 reads TGCAGTGCTCTGGAGATTAGGGACTTGAAGGGAAAAAACCGAGATCAGTACTTC. Encoded protein: CSALEIRDLKGKNRDQYF.

About this clonotype itself: The junction differs from germline at one of its ends, possibly a read error. CDR3 loop: CGASVGYTF. For the CDR3, the DNA is TGCGGTGCTAGTGTTGGCTACACCTTC. The genes are TRBV20-1 and TRBJ1-2, with D unclear. The CDR3 has 9 amino acids. Germline V gives CDR1 DFQATT, CDR2 SNEGSKA (reference sequence).

The chain joins TRBV19 to TRBJ1-5, with D maybe TRBD1 (6 bases). This CDR3 is built from 16 residues. V was shortened by 6 bases and J by 3 bases, with 18 bases between the two germline ends. Germline V gene sequence: CDR1 LNHDA, CDR2 SQIVND (reference sequence). The CDR3 DNA sequence: TGTGCCAGTAGAATCACGGGATCAGGGGTCAATCAGCCCCAGCATTTT. Its translation: CASRITGSGVNQPQHF.

A few counts support this clonotype. An end of the junction differs from the germline gene, which may be a read error. The chain is built from TRBV2 and TRBJ2-2; possible D gene TRBD1, 5 bases. Germline CDR1 and CDR2: SNHLY and FYNNEI. This CDR3 comprises 17 residues. In DNA form, the CDR3 reads TGTGCCACCAGTGATTCGCCCCAAGGGGTGAACACCGGGGAGCTGTTTTTT. Its protein product is CATSDSPQGVNTGELFF.

The V and J genes are TRBV27 and TRBJ1-2; tentative D call: TRBD1 (5 bases). Per the germline V gene, CDR1 is MNHEY and CDR2 is SMNVEV (reference sequence). CDR3 length: 16 amino acids. The V and J ends lost 0 bases and 4 bases respectively, with 15 bases between them. For the CDR3, the DNA is TGTGCCAGCAGTTTATCGCGATACCGGGACCCCTATGGCTACACCTTC. Translated, it gives CASSLSRYRDPYGYTF.